Below, one T cell receptor beta chain is given with its context. Method: immunoSEQ multiplex PCR; TCRdb's copy keeps in-frame clones and lacks some. The data contain approximately 11,000 clones, 78% of them singletons. This sample is drawn from a study of T cells after somatic rescue of genetic block. The receptor's source is a boy aged 10-17 years. Input material: peripheral blood mononuclear cells (PBMCs).

The CDR3 DNA follows: TGTGCCAGCAGCTTATCGGGCCAGGGGGGTCAGCCCCAGCATTTT. It translates to CASSLSGQGGQPQHF. This chain links TRBV13 with TRBJ1-5, with 7 bases that match TRBD1. This CDR3 comprises 15 residues. The V segment lost 2 bases and the J segment 6 bases; nucleotides outside the gene matches: 7. From germline, CDR1 is PRHDT and CDR2 FYEKMQ (reference sequence).